This is a list of T cell receptor beta chains from one sample in a study of T cell responses to AZD1222 COVID-19 vaccine. TCRdb's table, derived via immunoSEQ multiplex PCR, lists solely in-frame clones and lacks some. The sample lists around 160,000 clones, 82% occurring once. The starting material was peripheral blood, obtained on day 0 of MenACWY control vaccination. Every receptor here comes from an adult in good health. Both conserved end residues are part of each CDR3.

V	J	CDR3
TRBV13	TRBJ1-2	CASSLGRALYGYTF
TRBV5-5	TRBJ2-2	CASSFPGQGGTGELFF
TRBV28	TRBJ1-5	CASSLDRNQPQHF
TRBV9	TRBJ1-2	CASSVAQGHYGYTF
TRBV6-2/TRBV6-3	TRBJ2-3	CASSSPATDTQYF
TRBV28	TRBJ1-2	CASSRGTANYGYTF
TRBV6-5	TRBJ1-1	CASSSRTGGAFF
TRBV20-1	TRBJ2-5	CSARRETQYF
TRBV7-9	TRBJ2-3	CASSLASSADTQYF
TRBV3-1/TRBV3-2	TRBJ1-6	CASSQVGSNSPLHF
TRBV27	TRBJ2-3	CASSFDPSGGLSTDTQYF
TRBV19	TRBJ1-1	CASSKRQDGLNTEAFF
TRBV28	TRBJ1-2	CASGINYGYTF
TRBV6-5	TRBJ2-2	CASAKGGINTGELFF
TRBV28	TRBJ1-4	CASSTLGQGIGKEKLFF
TRBV12-5	TRBJ2-4	CAGRSPDRETKNIQYF
TRBV28	TRBJ1-1	CASSFTRSTEAFF
TRBV19	TRBJ1-2	CASRDRGYYGYTF
TRBV3-1/TRBV3-2	TRBJ2-1	CASNPATGDRSEQFF
TRBV4-1	TRBJ1-4	CASSQDRTNEKLFF
TRBV2	TRBJ1-1	CASTRTGVRTEAFF
TRBV28	TRBJ1-5	CATFRDFDQPQHF
TRBV9	TRBJ2-5	CASSSSGTQYF
TRBV9	TRBJ2-2	CASSTRLAGAGELFF
TRBV7-2	TRBJ1-2	CASSTPTAAGLRYTF
TRBV12-3/TRBV12-4	TRBJ2-1	CASSFVGLEQFF
TRBV9	TRBJ1-2	CASSVGGPGGGYGYTF
TRBV13	TRBJ2-1	CASSPESGSSYNEQFF
TRBV7-9	TRBJ2-1	CASSTPWGEQFF
TRBV2	TRBJ1-2	CASITRGYGYTF
TRBV19	TRBJ1-5	CASSRVSLLGAQPQHF
TRBV5-1	TRBJ2-1	CASSFGQEPSGEQFF
TRBV2	TRBJ1-4	CASSSDRGRKEKLFF
TRBV7-3	TRBJ2-3	CASSLGGGPTDTQYF
TRBV2	TRBJ2-1	CASSEPGTSGTNQDEQFF